This is a list of T cell receptor beta chains from one sample in a study of OX40 agonist ivuxolimab in advanced cancers. Clones were read by immunoSEQ multiplex PCR, and TCRdb kept only the in-frame ones, dropping some. The sample carries 65,000 to 80,000 clones, 80% to 95% recorded once. Material: CD4+ or CD8+ T cells sorted from blood, obtained in a trial of the OX40 agonist ivuxolimab. The receptor set was obtained from an adult with an advanced solid tumor such as melanoma, head and neck, liver or kidney cancer. Both conserved end residues are part of each CDR3. The D gene is left open where the match is weak.

D	V	J	CDR3
.	TRBV7-2	TRBJ2-1	CASSPGLTPVEQFF
.	TRBV13	TRBJ2-7	CASSSRALPNYEQYF
TRBD1	TRBV15	TRBJ1-4	CATSRMTGTNEKLFF
.	TRBV27	TRBJ1-2	CASSFGASGYGYTF
TRBD1	TRBV11-2	TRBJ2-7	CASSTRQGLYEQYF
.	TRBV5-1	TRBJ2-7	CASSLVGYEQYF
TRBD2	TRBV9	TRBJ2-5	CASSVSGGPRETQYF
.	TRBV11-2	TRBJ2-7	CASSLGRSYEQYF
TRBD2	TRBV9	TRBJ2-3	CASSPLGGEVADTQYF
.	TRBV5-1	TRBJ1-2	CASSLGGKDYGYTF
.	TRBV5-6	TRBJ2-7	CASSQRPGGGEQYF
.	TRBV11-1	TRBJ1-2	CASSRSPIFGYTF
.	TRBV7-9	TRBJ1-2	CASSLSLSGYGYTF
TRBD1	TRBV5-5	TRBJ1-1	CASSLGGNRGRGPEAFF
TRBD1	TRBV14	TRBJ2-3	CASSPGQGPIKPLDTQYF
TRBD1	TRBV13	TRBJ2-7	CASTGTGEPYEQYF
.	TRBV5-1	TRBJ2-2	CASSLTINTGELFF
TRBD2	TRBV4-1	TRBJ2-7	CASSQGQAGVSYEQYF
TRBD1	TRBV7-9	TRBJ2-5	CASSLAGQGVETQYF
.	TRBV27	TRBJ1-1	CASSPQINTEAFF
.	TRBV4-1	TRBJ2-2	CASSHTGILAGELFF
.	TRBV27	TRBJ1-5	CASSLRGSRDIRNQPQHF
.	TRBV2	TRBJ2-3	CAREGKDGTDTQYF
.	TRBV19	TRBJ1-2	CASTPGKTYGYTF
.	TRBV11-2	TRBJ2-5	CASSRRGGAGQETQYF
TRBD1	TRBV5-1	TRBJ2-1	CASSLAGPGQVSYNEQFF
.	TRBV7-3	TRBJ2-5	CASSLKGGAQETQYF
.	TRBV6-5	TRBJ2-2	CASSYLGHENTGELFF
TRBD1	TRBV9	TRBJ1-2	CASSGTGREGYTF